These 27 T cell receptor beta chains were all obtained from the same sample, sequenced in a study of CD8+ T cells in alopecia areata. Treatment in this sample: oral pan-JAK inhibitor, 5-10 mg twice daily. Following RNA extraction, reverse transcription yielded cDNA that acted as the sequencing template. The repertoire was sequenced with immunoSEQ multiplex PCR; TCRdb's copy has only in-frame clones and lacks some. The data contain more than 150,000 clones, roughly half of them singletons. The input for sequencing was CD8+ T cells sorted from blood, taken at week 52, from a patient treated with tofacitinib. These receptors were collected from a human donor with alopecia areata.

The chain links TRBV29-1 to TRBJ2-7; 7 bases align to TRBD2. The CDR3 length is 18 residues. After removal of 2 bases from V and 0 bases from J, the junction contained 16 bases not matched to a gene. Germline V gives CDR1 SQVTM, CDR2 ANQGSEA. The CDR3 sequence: CSVERITLGEGGSYEQYF. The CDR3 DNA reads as TGCAGCGTTGAACGAATAACCTTGGGGGAGGGAGGCTCCTACGAGCAGTACTTC.

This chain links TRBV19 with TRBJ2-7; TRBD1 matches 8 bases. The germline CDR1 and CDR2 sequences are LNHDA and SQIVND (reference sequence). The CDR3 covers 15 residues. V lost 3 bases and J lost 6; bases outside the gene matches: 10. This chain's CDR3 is CASSMGAGGSGEQYF. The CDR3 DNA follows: TGTGCCAGTAGTATGGGGGCAGGGGGCTCCGGCGAGCAGTACTTC.

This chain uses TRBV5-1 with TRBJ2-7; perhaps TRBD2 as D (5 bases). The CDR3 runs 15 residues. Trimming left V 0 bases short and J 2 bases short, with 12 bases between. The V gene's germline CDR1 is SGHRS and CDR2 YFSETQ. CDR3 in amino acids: CASSLGADGTYEQYF. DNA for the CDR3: TGCGCCAGCAGCTTGGGGGCGGACGGGACCTACGAGCAGTACTTC.

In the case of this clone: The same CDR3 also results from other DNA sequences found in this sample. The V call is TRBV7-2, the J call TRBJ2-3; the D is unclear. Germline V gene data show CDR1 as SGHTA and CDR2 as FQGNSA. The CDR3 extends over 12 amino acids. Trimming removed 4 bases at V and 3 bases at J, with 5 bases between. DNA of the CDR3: TGTGCCAGCAGCTCCTCGACAGATACGCAGTATTTT. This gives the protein CASSSSTDTQYF.

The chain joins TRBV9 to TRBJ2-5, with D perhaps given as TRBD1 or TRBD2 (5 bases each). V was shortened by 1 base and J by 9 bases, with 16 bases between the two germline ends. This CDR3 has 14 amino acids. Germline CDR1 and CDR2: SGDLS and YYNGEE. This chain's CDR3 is CASSVRDQAGAQYF. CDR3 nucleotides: TGTGCCAGCAGCGTAAGGGACCAGGCCGGGGCCCAGTACTTC.

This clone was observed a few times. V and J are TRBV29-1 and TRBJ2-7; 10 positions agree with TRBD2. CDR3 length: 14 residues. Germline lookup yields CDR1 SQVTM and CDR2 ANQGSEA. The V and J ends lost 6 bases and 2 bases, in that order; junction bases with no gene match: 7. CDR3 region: CSVGAGGITYEQYF. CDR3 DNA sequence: TGCAGCGTGGGAGCGGGGGGGATTACCTACGAGCAGTACTTC.

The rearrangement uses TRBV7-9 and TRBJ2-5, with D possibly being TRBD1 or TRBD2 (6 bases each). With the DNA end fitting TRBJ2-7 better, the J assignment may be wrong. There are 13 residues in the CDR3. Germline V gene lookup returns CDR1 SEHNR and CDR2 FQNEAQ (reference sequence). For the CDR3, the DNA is TGTGCCAGCAGCCTCTTAGGGGGGTACGAGCAGTACTTC. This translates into CASSLLGGYEQYF.

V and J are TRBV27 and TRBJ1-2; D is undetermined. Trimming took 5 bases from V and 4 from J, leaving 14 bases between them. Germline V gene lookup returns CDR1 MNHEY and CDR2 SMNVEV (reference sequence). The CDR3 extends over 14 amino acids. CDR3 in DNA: TGTGCCAGCAGTCCCCTGGATCTAGGCTATGGCTACACCTTC. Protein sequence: CASSPLDLGYGYTF.

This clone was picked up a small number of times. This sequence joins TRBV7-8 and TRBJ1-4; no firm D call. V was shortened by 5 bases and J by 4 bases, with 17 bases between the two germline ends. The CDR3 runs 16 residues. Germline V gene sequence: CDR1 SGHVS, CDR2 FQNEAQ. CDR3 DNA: TGTGCCAGCAGCCCTAGTACGGAGGAGAGTAATGAAAAACTGTTTTTT. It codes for CASSPSTEESNEKLFF.

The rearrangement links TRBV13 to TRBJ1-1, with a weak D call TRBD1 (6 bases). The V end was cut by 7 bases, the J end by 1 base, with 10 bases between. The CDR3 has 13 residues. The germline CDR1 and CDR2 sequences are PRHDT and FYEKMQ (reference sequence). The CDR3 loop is CASTGTKNTEAFF. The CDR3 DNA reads TGTGCCAGCACCGGGACAAAGAACACTGAAGCTTTCTTT.

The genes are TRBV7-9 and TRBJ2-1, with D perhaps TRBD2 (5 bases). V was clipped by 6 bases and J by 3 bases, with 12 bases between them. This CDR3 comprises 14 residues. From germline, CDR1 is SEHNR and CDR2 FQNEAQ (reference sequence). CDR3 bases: TGTGCCAGCAGGATGGGGAGAGACTACAATGAGCAGTTCTTC. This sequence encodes CASRMGRDYNEQFF.

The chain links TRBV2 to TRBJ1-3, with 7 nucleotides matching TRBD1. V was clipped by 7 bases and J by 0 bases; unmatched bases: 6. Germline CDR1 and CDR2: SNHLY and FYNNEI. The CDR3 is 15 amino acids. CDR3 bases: TGTGCCAGCAATAGGGACAGCTTCTCTGGAAACACCATATATTTT. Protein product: CASNRDSFSGNTIYF.

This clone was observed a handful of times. In nucleotides, the CDR3 is TGTGCTAGTGAACAATCTACAGGGCCCCTTCGCAATCAGCCCCAGCATTTT. It codes for CASEQSTGPLRNQPQHF. The chain has TRBV12-5 and TRBJ1-5, with a possible D match to TRBD1 (6 bases). V gave up 7 bases and J gave up 2 bases, with 21 bases separating them. The CDR3 has 17 amino acids. In germline, CDR1 is LGHNT, CDR2 FRNRAP.

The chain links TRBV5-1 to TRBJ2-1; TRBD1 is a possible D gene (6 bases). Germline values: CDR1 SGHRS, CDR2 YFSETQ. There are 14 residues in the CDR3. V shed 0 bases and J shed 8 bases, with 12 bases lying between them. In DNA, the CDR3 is TGCGCCAGCAGCTTGGAGCACCCAGGGGATGAGCAGTTCTTC. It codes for CASSLEHPGDEQFF. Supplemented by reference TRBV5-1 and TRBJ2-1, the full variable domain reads KAGVTQTPRYLIKTRGQQVTLSCSPISGHRSVSWYQQTPGQGLQFLFEYFSETQRNKGNFPGRFSGRQFSNSRSEMNVSTLELGDSALYLCASSLEHPGDEQFFGPGTRLTVL.

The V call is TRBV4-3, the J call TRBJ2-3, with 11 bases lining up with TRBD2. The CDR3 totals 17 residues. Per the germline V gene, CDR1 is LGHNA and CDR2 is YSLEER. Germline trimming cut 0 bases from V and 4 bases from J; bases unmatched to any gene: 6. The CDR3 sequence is CASSQENSGGEADTQYF. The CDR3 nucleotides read TGCGCCAGCAGCCAAGAGAATAGCGGGGGGGAGGCAGATACGCAGTATTTT.

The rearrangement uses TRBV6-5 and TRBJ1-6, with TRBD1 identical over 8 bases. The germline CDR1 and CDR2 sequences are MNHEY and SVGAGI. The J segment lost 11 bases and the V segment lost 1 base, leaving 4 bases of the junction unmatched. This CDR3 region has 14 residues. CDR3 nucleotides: TGTGCCAGCAGTTACTGGACAGGGTGGCCACCCCTCCACTTT. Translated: CASSYWTGWPPLHF.

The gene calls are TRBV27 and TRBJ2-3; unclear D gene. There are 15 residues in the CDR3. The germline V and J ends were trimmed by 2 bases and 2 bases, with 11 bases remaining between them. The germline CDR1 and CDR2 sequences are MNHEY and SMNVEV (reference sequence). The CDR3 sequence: CASSLGQRITDTQYF. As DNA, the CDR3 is TGTGCCAGCAGTTTAGGCCAGAGAATCACAGATACGCAGTATTTT.

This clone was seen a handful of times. CDR3 nucleotides: TGCAGCGTTGGAGGACGGCTTCTGGGTGAGCAGTACTTC. It translates to CSVGGRLLGEQYF. The J gene is TRBJ2-7, the V gene TRBV29-1, with unresolved D. Germline CDR1 is SQVTM and CDR2 is ANQGSEA. With 4 bases removed from V and 7 bases from J, the gap between germline ends came to 17 bases. The CDR3 is made up of 13 amino acids.

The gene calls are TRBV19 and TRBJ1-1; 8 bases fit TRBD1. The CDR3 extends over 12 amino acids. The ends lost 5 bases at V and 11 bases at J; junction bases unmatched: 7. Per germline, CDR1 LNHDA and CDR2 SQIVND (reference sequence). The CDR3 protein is CASSGQGAVAFF. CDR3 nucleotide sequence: TGTGCCAGTAGTGGCCAGGGGGCTGTTGCTTTCTTT.

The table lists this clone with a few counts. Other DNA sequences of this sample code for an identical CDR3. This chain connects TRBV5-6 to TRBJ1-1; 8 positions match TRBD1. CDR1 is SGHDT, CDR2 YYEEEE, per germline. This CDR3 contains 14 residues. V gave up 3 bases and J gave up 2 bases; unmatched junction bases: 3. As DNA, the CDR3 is TGTGCCAGCAGCTGGGACAGGACTAACACTGAAGCTTTCTTT. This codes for CASSWDRTNTEAFF.

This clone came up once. This chain's CDR3 is CASSLLGGGPTYEQYF. The CDR3 DNA follows: TGTGCCAGCAGCTTATTGGGCGGGGGGCCTACCTACGAGCAGTACTTC. The chain is built from TRBV7-8 and TRBJ2-7, with TRBD2 identical over 8 bases. The germline CDR1 and CDR2 sequences are SGHVS and FQNEAQ. This CDR3 is 16 amino acids long. V lost 2 bases, J lost 2 bases, and 8 bases stayed unmatched.

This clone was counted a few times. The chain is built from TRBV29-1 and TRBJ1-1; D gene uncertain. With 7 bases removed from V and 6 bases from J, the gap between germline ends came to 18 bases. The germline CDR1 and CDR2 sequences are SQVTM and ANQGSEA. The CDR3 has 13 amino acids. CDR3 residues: CSALQLVRAEAFF. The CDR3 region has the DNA TGCAGCGCCTTGCAATTGGTACGCGCTGAAGCTTTCTTT. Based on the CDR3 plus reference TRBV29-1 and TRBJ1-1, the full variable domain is SAVISQKPSRDICQRGTSLTIQCQVDSQVTMMFWYRQQPGQSLTLIATANQGSEATYESGFVIDKFPISRPNLTFSTLTVSNMSPEDSSIYLCSALQLVRAEAFFGQGTRLTVV.

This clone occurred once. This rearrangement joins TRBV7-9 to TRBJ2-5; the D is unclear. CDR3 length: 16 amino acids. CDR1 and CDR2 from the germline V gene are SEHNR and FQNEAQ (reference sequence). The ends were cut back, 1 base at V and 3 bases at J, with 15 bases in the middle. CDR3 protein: CASSLGEGRSKETQYF. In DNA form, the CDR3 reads TGTGCCAGCAGCTTAGGGGAAGGCAGGAGCAAAGAGACCCAGTACTTC.

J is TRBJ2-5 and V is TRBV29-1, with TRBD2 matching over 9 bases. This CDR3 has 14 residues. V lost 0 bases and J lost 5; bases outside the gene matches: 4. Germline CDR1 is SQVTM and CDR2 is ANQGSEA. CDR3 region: CSVEDRGGAETQYF. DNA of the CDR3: TGCAGCGTTGAAGATCGCGGGGGGGCGGAGACCCAGTACTTC.

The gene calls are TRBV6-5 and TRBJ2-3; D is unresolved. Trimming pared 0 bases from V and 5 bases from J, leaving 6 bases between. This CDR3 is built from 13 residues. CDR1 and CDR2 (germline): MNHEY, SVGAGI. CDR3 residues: CASSYSPVDTQYF. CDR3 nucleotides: TGTGCCAGCAGTTACTCACCGGTAGATACGCAGTATTTT.

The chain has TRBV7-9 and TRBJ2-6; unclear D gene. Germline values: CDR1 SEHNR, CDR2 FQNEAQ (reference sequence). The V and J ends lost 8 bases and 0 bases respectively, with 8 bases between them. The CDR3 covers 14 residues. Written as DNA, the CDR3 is TGTGCCAGCCAACGATTCTCTGGGGCCAACGTCCTGACTTTC. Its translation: CASQRFSGANVLTF. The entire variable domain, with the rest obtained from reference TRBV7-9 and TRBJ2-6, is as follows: DTGVSQNPRHKITKRGQNVTFRCDPISEHNRLYWYRQTLGQGPEFLTYFQNEAQLEKSRLLSDRFSAERPKGSFSTLEIQRTEQGDSAMYLCASQRFSGANVLTFGAGSRLTVL.

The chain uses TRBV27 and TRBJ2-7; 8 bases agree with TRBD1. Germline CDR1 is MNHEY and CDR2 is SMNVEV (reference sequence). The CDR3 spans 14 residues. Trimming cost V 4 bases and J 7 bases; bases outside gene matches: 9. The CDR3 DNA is TGTGCCAGCAGTTGGACAGGGTTTAGTGAGGAGCAGTACTTC. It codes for CASSWTGFSEEQYF.